This TCR beta chain was sequenced in a study of T cell responses to AZD1222 COVID-19 vaccine. Study-wide points: The donor cohort was predominantly white British with a female majority, and clonal diversity may have been underestimated.

On this clone: The antigen remains unidentified.

Method: immunoSEQ multiplex PCR; TCRdb's copy keeps in-frame clones and lacks some. The data hold fewer than 200,000 clones, with 85% to 90% observed a single time. Sequencing used peripheral blood, obtained on day 0 of AZD1222 vaccination. The clonotype comes from an adult in good health.

DNA for the CDR3: TGTGCCAGCACCCCCACTCCCACCTACGAGCAGTACTTC. Its protein product is CASTPTPTYEQYF. The V call is TRBV6-2 or TRBV6-3, the J call TRBJ2-7; unclear D gene. V gave up 7 bases and J gave up 2 bases, with 12 bases separating them. Germline CDR1 is MNHEY and CDR2 is SVGEGT. The CDR3 has 13 residues.